The 8 T cell receptor beta chains listed next were all sequenced from one sample in a study of blood T cell repertoires in COVID-19. Assay: immunoSEQ multiplex PCR; the TCRdb copy retains only in-frame clones and omits some. The table records a few hundred thousand clones, roughly 85% of them present only once. Source material: peripheral blood. The receptors derive from a human donor in a cohort sampled during active COVID-19.

The V call is TRBV5-6, the J call TRBJ2-2; 9 bases are shared with TRBD1. The CDR3 is made up of 17 amino acids. The germline CDR1 and CDR2 sequences are SGHDT and YYEEEE. The V segment lost 4 bases and the J segment 5 bases; nucleotides outside the gene matches: 12. The CDR3 DNA follows: TGTGCCAGCAGCGATAGACCGGGACAGGGCCGAACCGGGGAGCTGTTTTTT. Its protein is CASSDRPGQGRTGELFF. Supplemented by reference TRBV5-6 and TRBJ2-2, the full variable domain reads DAGVTQSPTHLIKTRGQQVTLRCSPKSGHDTVSWYQQALGQGPQFIFQYYEEEERQRGNFPDRFSGHQFPNYSSELNVNALLLGDSALYLCASSDRPGQGRTGELFFGEGSRLTVL.

Turning to this clone: In the same sample, other DNA sequences code for this CDR3. The chain uses TRBV19 and TRBJ2-7; D possibly corresponds to TRBD1 (6 bases). The V and J ends lost 1 base and 1 base respectively, with 8 bases between them. The CDR3 runs 14 residues. From germline, CDR1 is LNHDA and CDR2 SQIVND (reference sequence). The CDR3, as DNA: TGTGCCAGTAGTATAGGTCAGGGGTCCTACGAGCAGTACTTC. Translated, it gives CASSIGQGSYEQYF.

This rearrangement joins TRBV19 to TRBJ1-2; 8 nucleotides agree with TRBD1. Trimming took 4 bases from V and 3 from J; bases not matched to a gene: 1. Germline V gives CDR1 LNHDA, CDR2 SQIVND (reference sequence). This CDR3 is built from 13 residues. CDR3 in DNA: TGTGCCAGTAGTACGACAGGGGACTATGGCTACACCTTC. Protein: CASSTTGDYGYTF.

The chain has TRBV5-1 and TRBJ1-4, with TRBD1 identical over 8 bases. This CDR3 comprises 19 residues. Germline lookup yields CDR1 SGHRS and CDR2 YFSETQ. V shed 3 bases and J 4 bases; nucleotides not matched to a gene: 17. This chain's CDR3 is CASSYLMVTGGISNEKLFF. CDR3 in DNA: TGCGCCAGCAGCTACTTGATGGTTACAGGGGGTATAAGTAATGAAAAACTGTTTTTT.

The chain links TRBV4-2 to TRBJ1-5, with 11 bases lining up with TRBD1. The CDR3 is made up of 16 amino acids. V gave up 4 bases and J gave up 5 bases; unmatched junction bases: 7. Germline V gene data show CDR1 as LGHNA and CDR2 as YNFKEQ. As DNA, the CDR3 is TGTGCCAGCAGCCGGGACAGGGGGGAGGCGGATCAGCCCCAGCATTTT. This encodes CASSRDRGEADQPQHF.

This chain uses TRBV19 with TRBJ2-7; 8 nucleotides line up with TRBD1. The CDR3 consists of 16 residues. Germline CDR1 is LNHDA and CDR2 is SQIVND (reference sequence). J gave up 2 bases and V 6 bases, and 12 bases lay outside the gene matches. The CDR3 here is CASRKKQGGAAYEQYF. The CDR3 DNA reads TGTGCCAGTAGGAAAAAACAGGGGGGTGCGGCCTACGAGCAGTACTTC.

CDR3 sequence reads: CASRHRGLVEKLFF. The CDR3, as DNA: TGTGCCAGCAGGCACAGGGGGCTGGTTGAAAAACTGTTTTTT. The chain recombines TRBV2 with TRBJ1-4; TRBD1 agrees at 9 bases. Germline values: CDR1 SNHLY, CDR2 FYNNEI. Trimming at V came to 6 bases and at J to 7 bases, leaving 6 bases not matched to a gene. The CDR3 runs 14 residues. Filled out from reference TRBV2 and TRBJ1-4, the complete variable domain reads EPEVTQTPSHQVTQMGQEVILRCVPISNHLYFYWYRQILGQKVEFLVSFYNNEISEKSEIFDDQFSVERPDGSNFTLKIRSTKLEDSAMYFCASRHRGLVEKLFFGSGTQLSVL.

The chain joins TRBV4-1 to TRBJ2-3; 10 bases map to TRBD2. The J segment lost 2 bases and the V segment lost 4 bases, leaving 9 bases of the junction unmatched. The germline gives CDR1 MGHRA, CDR2 YSYEKL. The CDR3 has 17 residues. Here the CDR3 reads CASSRLLAGFPTDTQYF. The CDR3 DNA sequence: TGCGCCAGCAGCCGACTACTAGCGGGGTTCCCCACAGATACGCAGTATTTT.